This T cell receptor (beta chain) is from a study of technical replicates of blood from a handful of donors. Profiled with immunoSEQ multiplex PCR; TCRdb holds only in-frame clones, not every one. The data show under 85,000 clones, 85% to 95% seen once. The sequence was collected from a human donor in good health. The sample taken for sequencing was T cells isolated from PBMCs.

This CDR3 is CASSFADITGELFF. As DNA, the CDR3 is TGTGCCAGCAGCTTTGCAGATATCACCGGGGAGCTGTTTTTT. This chain connects TRBV5-4 to TRBJ2-2; D uncertain. Germline V CDR1 and CDR2: SGHNT, YYREEE (reference sequence). The CDR3 has 14 amino acids. Trimming took off 2 bases at V and 4 bases at J, with 9 bases between the two ends.